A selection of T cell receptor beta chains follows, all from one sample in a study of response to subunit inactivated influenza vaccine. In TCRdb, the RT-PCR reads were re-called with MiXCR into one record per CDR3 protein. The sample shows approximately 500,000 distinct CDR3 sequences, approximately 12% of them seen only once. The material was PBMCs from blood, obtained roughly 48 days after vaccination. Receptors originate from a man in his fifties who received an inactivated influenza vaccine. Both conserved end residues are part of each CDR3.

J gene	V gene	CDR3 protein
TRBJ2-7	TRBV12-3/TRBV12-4	CASSFRGSSYEQYF
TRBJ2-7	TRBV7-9	CASSLALGLWQSYEQYF
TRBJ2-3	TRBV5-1	CASSFYRPTDTQYF
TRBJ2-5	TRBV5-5	CASSPLGRETQYF
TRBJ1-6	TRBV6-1	CASSPMLCESPLHF
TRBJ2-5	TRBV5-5	CASSLELGRRETQYF
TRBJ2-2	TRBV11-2	CASSPVLVTGELFF
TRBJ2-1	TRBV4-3	CASSQDLPLDPQFF
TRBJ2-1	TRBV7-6	CASSTGTAGGYNEQFF
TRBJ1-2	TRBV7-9	CASRGDGLVRYTF
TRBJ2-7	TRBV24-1	CATSDRTGGLSEQYF
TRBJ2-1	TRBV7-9	CASSPRTSGDNEQFF
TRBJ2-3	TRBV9	CASSARARDADTQYF
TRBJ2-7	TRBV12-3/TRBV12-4	CASSLLALGISEQYF
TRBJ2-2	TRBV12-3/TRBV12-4	CASRPTGSFSGELFF
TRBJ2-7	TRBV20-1	CSARLRVRDSRGAYEQYF
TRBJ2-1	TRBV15	CATSSRQGSYNEQFF
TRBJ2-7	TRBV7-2	CASSLRRGGTLYEQYF
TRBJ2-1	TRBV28	CASRPQTSAYDNEQFF
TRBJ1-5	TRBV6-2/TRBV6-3	CASRTRDRATQPQHF
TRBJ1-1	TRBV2	CASIEQGLTNTEAFF
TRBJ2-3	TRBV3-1	CASSQGTGSATDTQYF
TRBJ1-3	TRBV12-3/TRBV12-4	CASSRDSSGNTIYF
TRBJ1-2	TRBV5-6	CASNRGGAPYYGYTF
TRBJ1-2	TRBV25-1	CASSESGLRGYTF
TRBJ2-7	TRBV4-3	CASSHRLAGGPYEQYF
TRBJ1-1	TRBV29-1	CSVVTGSATEAFF
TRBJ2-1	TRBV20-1	CSARDPGSVSYNEQFF
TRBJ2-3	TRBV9	CASSVAPVAGGGDTQYF
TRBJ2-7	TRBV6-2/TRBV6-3	CASTFGKTYEQYF
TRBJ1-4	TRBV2	CASASATNEKLFF
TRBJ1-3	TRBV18	CASQGTAGNTIYF
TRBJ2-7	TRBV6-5	CASSYQVASSYEQYF